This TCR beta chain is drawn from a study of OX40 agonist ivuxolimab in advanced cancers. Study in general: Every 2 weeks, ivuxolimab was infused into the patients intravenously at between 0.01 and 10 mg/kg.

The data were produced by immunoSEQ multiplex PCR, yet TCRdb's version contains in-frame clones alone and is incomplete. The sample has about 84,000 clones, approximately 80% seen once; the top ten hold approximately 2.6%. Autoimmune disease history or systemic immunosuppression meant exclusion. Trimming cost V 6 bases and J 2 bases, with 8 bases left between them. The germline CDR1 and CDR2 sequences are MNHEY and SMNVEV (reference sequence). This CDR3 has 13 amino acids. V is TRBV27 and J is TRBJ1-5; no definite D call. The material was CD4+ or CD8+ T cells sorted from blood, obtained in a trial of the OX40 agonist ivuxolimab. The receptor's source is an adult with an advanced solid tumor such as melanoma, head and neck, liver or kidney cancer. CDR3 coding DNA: TGTGCCAGCAGCTTTTGGGGCAATCAGCCCCAGCATTTT. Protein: CASSFWGNQPQHF.